The sequence of this T cell receptor beta chain was determined in a study of response to subunit inactivated influenza vaccine. Findings and caveats of the study: The authors put forward the suggestion that each seasonal influenza vaccination may bring in only a limited number of new T cells.

A note on this clonotype: Its antigen is unidentified.

TCRdb ran MiXCR on the RT-PCR reads and lists one entry per CDR3 protein. The sample carries 500,000 to 600,000 distinct CDR3 sequences, 10% to 15% recorded once. Deletions cut 0 bases from V and 6 bases from J, with 13 bases between. This CDR3 is built from 16 residues. The germline V gene encodes CDR1 SGHRS and CDR2 YFSETQ. The source material was PBMCs from blood, sampled 45 days after vaccination. The J gene is TRBJ2-6, the V gene TRBV5-1; D unclear. The receptor's source is a middle-aged man who received an inactivated influenza vaccine. DNA of the CDR3: TGCGCCAGCAGCTTGGGGGCTGGCGGTGTGGCCAACGTCCTGACTTTC. Protein sequence: CASSLGAGGVANVLTF.